This T cell receptor (beta chain) was profiled in a study of blood T cell repertoires in COVID-19. This table comes from immunoSEQ multiplex PCR, and its TCRdb copy is limited to in-frame clones, with some not included. The table lists 200,000 to 250,000 clones, 70% to 85% of them singletons, with roughly 4% in the top ten. The CDR3 is 15 amino acids. V lost 2 bases to trimming and J lost 3 bases, with 10 bases between them. Germline CDR1 reads SGHTA; CDR2 reads FQGTGA. Concerning this clone itself: Other DNA variants within this sample encode the same CDR3.

The chain carries TRBV7-3 and TRBJ2-2; possible D gene TRBD1, 5 bases. The TCR was taken from a woman in her 40s with active or convalescent COVID-19. Material for sequencing was peripheral blood. In nucleotides, the CDR3 is TGTGCCAGCAGCTTAGGGCAGGGCGACACCGGGGAGCTGTTTTTT. Translation gives CASSLGQGDTGELFF.